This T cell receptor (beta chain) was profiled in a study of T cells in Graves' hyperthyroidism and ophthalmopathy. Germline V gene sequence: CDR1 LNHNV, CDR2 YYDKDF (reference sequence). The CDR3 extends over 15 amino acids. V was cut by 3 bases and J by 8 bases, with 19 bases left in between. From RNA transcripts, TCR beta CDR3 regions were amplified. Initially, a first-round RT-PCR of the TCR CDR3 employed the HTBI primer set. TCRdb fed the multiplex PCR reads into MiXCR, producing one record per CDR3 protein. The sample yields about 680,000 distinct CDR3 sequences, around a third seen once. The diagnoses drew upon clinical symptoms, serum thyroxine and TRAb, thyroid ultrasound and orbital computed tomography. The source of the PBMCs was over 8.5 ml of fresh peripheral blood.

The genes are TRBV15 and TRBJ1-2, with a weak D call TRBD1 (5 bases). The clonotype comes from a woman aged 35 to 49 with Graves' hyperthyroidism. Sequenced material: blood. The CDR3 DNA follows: TGTGCCACCAGCAGCCTCGGGGGTTCGAAATCCGGCTACACCTTC. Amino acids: CATSSLGGSKSGYTF.